A single sample gave rise to the 20 T cell receptor beta chains below, sequenced in a study of regulatory T cells in long-lasting Graves disease. HTBI primers from iRepertoire and Arm-PCR of CDR3 regions yielded the TCR beta libraries. One entry per CDR3 protein, called by TCRdb with MiXCR from the multiplex PCR reads. The profile shows a few hundred thousand distinct CDR3 sequences, roughly a fifth of them singletons. Documented time point: newly diagnosed GD, antithyroid drugs for less than 3 months. The TCR library was prepared using RNA isolated from PBMCs. The sequencing here drew on peripheral blood mononuclear cells (PBMCs), taken at new diagnosis, from a patient treated with antithyroid drugs. The receptor set was obtained from a female donor with Graves disease.

A note on this clonotype: No DNA is shown, since the ends of the CDR3 on it are uncertain; the CDR3 is the one TCRdb lists. The chain couples TRBV12-3 or TRBV12-4 to TRBJ2-4; TRBD1, as called in the table, went unchecked against the DNA. The CDR3 has 24 residues if both end residues are counted. CDR3 sequence: CASSLRTPSTDTQYFGPGTPEQYF.

The table lists this clonotype with many counts. V is TRBV20-1 and J is TRBJ1-1; 7 bases fit TRBD1. V shed 5 bases and J 4 bases; nucleotides not matched to a gene: 4. The CDR3 covers 12 residues. Germline CDR1 is DFQATT and CDR2 is SNEGSKA (reference sequence). DNA for the CDR3: TGCAGTGCTCCAGGGGGGAGCACTGAAGCTTTCTTT. Its protein product is CSAPGGSTEAFF.

This clonotype appeared a single time. Only one base separates this from a far larger clonotype, so it likely reflects a read error. The rearrangement joins TRBV7-3 to TRBJ2-2, with 7 bases aligning to TRBD2. Germline V gene sequence: CDR1 SGHTA, CDR2 FQGTGA. This CDR3 region has 16 residues. CDR3 sequence: CAGSEGLGRDTGELFF. The CDR3, as DNA: TGTGCCGGCAGTGAAGGTTTGGGGAGGGACACCGGGGAGCTGTTTTTT.

This clonotype occurred many times. The chain uses TRBV6-2 or TRBV6-3 and TRBJ1-4, with 8 positions matching TRBD1. V lost 0 bases, J lost 6 bases, and 6 bases stayed unmatched. CDR3 size: 16 residues. Germline loops: CDR1 MNHEY, CDR2 SVGEGT. Here the CDR3 reads CASSYSWTGLDEKLFF. In DNA, the CDR3 is TGTGCCAGCAGTTACTCGTGGACAGGGCTGGATGAAAAACTGTTTTTT.

A few counts support this clonotype. The CDR3 carries no conserved terminal phenylalanine or tryptophan, so it likely arises from a read error. The gene calls are TRBV6-2 or TRBV6-3 and TRBJ1-1; D is unclear. Germline CDR1 and CDR2: MNHEY and SVGEGT. The CDR3 sequence is 16 residues long. V lost 0 bases, J lost 1 base, and 12 bases lay in between. The CDR3 DNA reads TGTGCCAGCAGTTACTCGATGGGCCGAGCGAACACTGAAGCTTTCCTT. The encoded protein is CASSYSMGRANTEAFL.

In its sample, this clonotype was seen a few times. CDR3 in amino acids: CASNQAGEQFF. The CDR3 DNA reads TGTGCCAGCAACCAGGCGGGTGAGCAGTTCTTC. The chain links TRBV9 to TRBJ2-1; D is possibly TRBD2 (5 bases). Per the germline V gene, CDR1 is SGDLS and CDR2 is YYNGEE. The germline V and J ends were trimmed by 6 bases and 9 bases, with 10 bases remaining between them. This CDR3 has 11 amino acids.

The table lists this clonotype with many counts. The chain links TRBV7-8 to TRBJ2-7; no firm D call. The CDR3 extends over 14 amino acids. Trimming cost V 4 bases and J 3 bases, with 13 bases left between them. Germline V gives CDR1 SGHVS, CDR2 FQNEAQ. CDR3 DNA: TGTGCCAGCAGCTCCATGCGCGATCACTACGAGCAGTACTTC. Its translation is CASSSMRDHYEQYF.

Concerning this clonotype: One end of the junction fails to match germline, which may point to a read error. The gene calls are TRBV9 and TRBJ1-2; a possible D gene is TRBD1 (5 bases). This CDR3 is 15 amino acids long. Germline assignment: CDR1 SGDLS and CDR2 YYNGEE. The CDR3 is CAGSVDEGSIYGYTF. CDR3 sequence (DNA): TGTGCCGGCAGCGTAGACGAGGGGAGCATCTATGGCTACACCTTC.

The chain carries TRBV10-3 and TRBJ1-5; tentative D call: TRBD1 (6 bases). The CDR3 is 16 residues long. From germline, CDR1 is ENHRY and CDR2 SYGVKD. V was clipped by 0 bases and J by 5 bases, with 14 bases between them. As DNA, the CDR3 is TGTGCCATCAGTGAGTCGACCGGGACAAGCTATCAGCCCCAGCATTTT. Translating gives CAISESTGTSYQPQHF.

This clonotype was picked up many times. This chain uses TRBV24-1 with TRBJ2-5; D perhaps matches TRBD2 (6 bases). The ends were cut back, 3 bases at V and 10 bases at J, with 20 bases in the middle. The CDR3 contains 15 residues. The germline V gene has CDR1 KGHDR and CDR2 SFDVKD. The CDR3 sequence is CATSDPGLPSRDQYF. CDR3 coding DNA: TGTGCCACCAGTGATCCGGGACTCCCCTCTCGAGACCAGTACTTC.

This clonotype was seen repeatedly, ten times or more. The chain has TRBV2 and TRBJ2-5, with no clear D. The CDR3 consists of 13 residues. The V gene's germline CDR1 is SNHLY and CDR2 FYNNEI. Trimming pared 2 bases from V and 1 base from J, leaving 5 bases between. The CDR3 coding sequence is TGTGCCAGCAGTGAATCGCTCCAAGAGACCCAGTACTTC. It encodes CASSESLQETQYF.

In regard to this clonotype: A read error is possible here, since a much larger clone lies one base away. This chain connects TRBV12-3 or TRBV12-4 to TRBJ2-1; D is possibly TRBD2 (5 bases). This CDR3 has 12 residues. Here the CDR3 reads CAGRLQVNEQFF. DNA of the CDR3: TGTGCCGGCAGACTACAAGTCAATGAGCAGTTCTTC.

This clonotype occurred many times. This sequence joins TRBV7-2 and TRBJ1-2, with D hard to call. The length of the CDR3 is 14 residues. V was trimmed by 2 bases and J by 0 bases, leaving 7 bases between them. From germline, CDR1 is SGHTA and CDR2 FQGNSA. The CDR3 DNA sequence: TGTGCCAGCAGCTTATCGTCCACTAACTATGGCTACACCTTC. Encoded protein: CASSLSSTNYGYTF.

This sequence joins TRBV6-2 or TRBV6-3 and TRBJ1-4, with a possible D match to TRBD1 (6 bases). Trimming pared 4 bases from V and 11 bases from J, leaving 23 bases between. CDR3 length equals 16 residues. From germline, CDR1 is MNHEY and CDR2 SVGEGT. DNA of the CDR3: TGTGCCAGCAGTTCCACAGTGGACAGACGAAGAGGGAAACTGTTTTTT. It translates to CASSSTVDRRRGKLFF.

This clonotype appeared a few times. Compared with germline, one end of the junction differs, possibly owing to a read error. V and J are TRBV19 and TRBJ2-7; TRBD1 matches 8 bases. This CDR3 spans 17 amino acids. Germline assignment: CDR1 LNHDA and CDR2 SQIVND (reference sequence). CDR3 bases: TGTGCCGGTAGTCGAATCGGGACAGGTAAAATTAGCTACGAGCAGTACTTC. It encodes CAGSRIGTGKISYEQYF.

A few counts support this clonotype. CDR3 loop: CASRQAPKTQYF. In nucleotides, the CDR3 is TGTGCCAGCAGACAGGCCCCGAAGACCCAGTACTTC. The gene calls are TRBV6-1 and TRBJ2-5; the D gene is possibly TRBD1 (5 bases). Deletions cut 6 bases from V and 6 bases from J, with 11 bases between. The CDR3 sequence is 12 residues long. Germline CDR1 and CDR2: MNHNS and SASEGT.

This clonotype has a count of ten or more. Here the CDR3 DNA reads TGCAGTGCTAGTACACCGAACACCGGGGAGCTGTTTTTT. Its protein is CSASTPNTGELFF. The V gene is TRBV20-1, the J gene TRBJ2-2; D unresolved. The V and J ends lost 3 bases and 0 bases respectively, with 5 bases between them. The CDR3 totals 13 residues. The germline V gene has CDR1 DFQATT and CDR2 SNEGSKA (reference sequence).

This clonotype was observed a few times. For the CDR3, the DNA is TGTGCCAGCAGTGATCAAGTAGCAGATACGCAGTATTTT. Translated, it gives CASSDQVADTQYF. The chain employs TRBV6-1 and TRBJ2-3; D is uncertain. Germline V CDR1 and CDR2: MNHNS, SASEGT. There are 13 residues in the CDR3. The ends were cut back, 3 bases at V and 4 bases at J, with 8 bases in the middle.

This clonotype was observed many times. This rearrangement joins TRBV12-3 or TRBV12-4 to TRBJ2-3; D not resolved. CDR3 length: 14 residues. Trimming removed 6 bases from V and 0 bases from J, with 10 bases in between. The CDR3 region is CASRPTISTDTQYF. The CDR3 bases are TGTGCCAGCAGGCCGACAATAAGCACAGATACGCAGTATTTT.

This clonotype was counted ten times or more. The chain couples TRBV20-1 to TRBJ1-1; TRBD1 might be the D (6 bases). Germline CDR1 reads DFQATT; CDR2 reads SNEGSKA (reference sequence). V was pared by 4 bases and J by 4 bases, with 10 bases between. The CDR3 is 12 amino acids. The chain's CDR3 is CSATLDSTEAFF. DNA for the CDR3: TGCAGTGCTACCCTGGACAGCACTGAAGCTTTCTTT.